Below, 9 T cell receptor beta chains from the same sample are listed, as sequenced in a study of T-cell reconstitution after alpha-beta-depleted transplantation in children. A library of TCRbeta sequences, prepared with unique molecular identifiers, was generated. MiXCR was run by TCRdb on the PCR reads, yielding one entry per CDR3 protein. Among around 500,000 distinct CDR3 sequences, around an eighth were seen once, and the ten largest hold around 6.1%. Sequences were derived from PBMCs from the stem cell graft donor, sampled from the stem cell graft. The receptors come from a human donor who donated a stem cell graft to a child with combined immunodeficiency.

This clonotype has more than one count but fewer than ten. The chain uses TRBV27 and TRBJ2-5; no firm D call. The CDR3 length is 13 residues. CDR1 is MNHEY, CDR2 SMNVEV, per germline (reference sequence). V was clipped by 4 bases and J by 5 bases, with 11 bases between them. The CDR3: CASSSLARETQYF. In DNA form, the CDR3 reads TGTGCCAGCAGTTCTTTGGCACGGGAGACCCAGTACTTC.

This clonotype was counted at least ten times. The V and J genes are TRBV5-5 and TRBJ2-7; weak D call: TRBD1 (5 bases). Germline CDR1 is SGHKS and CDR2 is YYEKEE (reference sequence). The germline V and J ends were trimmed by 0 bases and 6 bases, with 16 bases remaining between them. CDR3 size: 15 residues. For the CDR3, the DNA is TGTGCCAGCAGCTTGGATTTCGGCAGGGCCGCCGAGCAGTACTTC. Residues: CASSLDFGRAAEQYF.

This clonotype was seen ten or more times. V gene TRBV6-1 combines with J gene TRBJ2-7; no firm D call. With 3 bases removed from V and 2 bases from J, the gap between germline ends came to 8 bases. Germline values: CDR1 MNHNS, CDR2 SASEGT. CDR3 length equals 13 residues. CDR3 sequence reads: CASSETATYEQYF. Written as DNA, the CDR3 is TGTGCCAGCAGTGAGACGGCCACCTACGAGCAGTACTTC.

In this sample, this clonotype turned up a few times. J is TRBJ1-1 and V is TRBV16, with unresolved D. This CDR3 has 14 residues. The V end was cut by 2 bases, the J end by 1 base, with 8 bases between. Germline V gene data show CDR1 as KGHSY and CDR2 as FQNENV. This chain's CDR3 is CASSQRTGNTEAFF. The CDR3 region has the DNA TGTGCCAGCAGCCAAAGGACGGGGAACACTGAAGCTTTCTTT.

The sample holds many counts of this clonotype. The chain recombines TRBV12-3 or TRBV12-4 with TRBJ1-3; D not resolved. The length of the CDR3 is 14 residues. Trimming took off 1 base at V and 5 bases at J, with 9 bases between the two ends. CDR3 sequence (DNA): TGTGCCAGCAGTTTAGAGGGTTCGCGAAACACCATATATTTT. This gives the protein CASSLEGSRNTIYF.

This chain links TRBV19 with TRBJ1-5; D is unresolved. The CDR3 consists of 14 residues. V was pared by 9 bases and J by 2 bases, with 14 bases between. Germline V gene data show CDR1 as LNHDA and CDR2 as SQIVND (reference sequence). CDR3 bases: TGTGCCAGCTCCAGTCCAGGCCGCAATCAGCCCCAGCATTTT. The encoded protein is CASSSPGRNQPQHF. Full variable domain (missing parts from reference TRBV19 and TRBJ1-5): DGGITQSPKYLFRKEGQNVTLSCEQNLNHDAMYWYRQDPGQGLRLIYYSQIVNDFQKGDIAEGYSVSREKKESFPLTVTSAQKNPTAFYLCASSSPGRNQPQHFGDGTRLSIL.

The J gene is TRBJ2-1, the V gene TRBV12-3 or TRBV12-4; 9 bases fit TRBD2. The CDR3 sequence is 15 residues long. V shed 1 base and J 8 bases; nucleotides not matched to a gene: 6. The CDR3 reads CASSLVAGGLDEQFF. The CDR3 DNA follows: TGTGCCAGCAGTTTAGTGGCGGGGGGGCTCGATGAGCAGTTCTTC.

In this sample, this clonotype turned up many times. The CDR3 loop reads CASSLYAGYSNQPQHF. The CDR3 DNA follows: TGCGCCAGCAGCCTATATGCCGGGTACAGCAATCAGCCCCAGCATTTT. The genes are TRBV5-1 and TRBJ1-5, with D unresolved. V lost 4 bases, J lost 1 base, and 15 bases lay in between. The CDR3 totals 16 residues. Per germline, CDR1 SGHRS and CDR2 YFSETQ.

V gene TRBV4-3 combines with J gene TRBJ1-1; possible D gene TRBD1, 5 bases. The germline gives CDR1 LGHNA, CDR2 YSLEER. The length of the CDR3 is 14 residues. The V gene lost 0 bases and the J gene lost 4 bases, with 9 bases spanning the gap. DNA of the CDR3: TGCGCCAGCAGCCAAGACGAGGGGACCACTGAAGCTTTCTTT. Residues: CASSQDEGTTEAFF.